This TCR beta chain was sequenced during a study of cytomegalovirus exposure and HLA in healthy donors. Per the germline V gene, CDR1 is LGHNA and CDR2 is YSLEER. The CDR3 totals 17 residues. Trimming took 0 bases from V and 6 from J, leaving 20 bases between them. PCR amplification relied on 60 Vbeta primers (plus 13 Jbeta primers). Per the authors' pipeline: In a later analysis, about 11 million of some 80 million unique beta chains occurred in at least two donors. Generated by immunoSEQ multiplex PCR, the TCRdb table keeps only in-frame clones and is missing some. The V and J calls and clone size are taken from that table; D and trimming were inferred from the DNA. Of 150,000 to 200,000 clones in the sample, around 80% are singletons; the top ten hold around 1.7%. The study, taken as a whole, reports: As confirmed in vitro, a few CMV-associated chains were specific for CMV antigens. Clonal expansion, a later analysis showed, was greater in HLA-associated TCR beta chains than in equally common others. In most subjects, TCR beta sequences reportedly gave accurate predictions of HLA-A and HLA-B alleles.

There are a few counts of this clone. Its antigen is still unknown. Input material: PBMCs. J is TRBJ1-1 and V is TRBV4-3, with D possibly matching TRBD1 (5 bases). The sequence came from a woman between 18 and 29 years old in good health and CMV-seronegative. The CDR3 DNA sequence: TGCGCCAGCAGCCAAGATCGAACCGCCAGGGTAGGAGCTGAAGCTTTCTTT. It encodes CASSQDRTARVGAEAFF.